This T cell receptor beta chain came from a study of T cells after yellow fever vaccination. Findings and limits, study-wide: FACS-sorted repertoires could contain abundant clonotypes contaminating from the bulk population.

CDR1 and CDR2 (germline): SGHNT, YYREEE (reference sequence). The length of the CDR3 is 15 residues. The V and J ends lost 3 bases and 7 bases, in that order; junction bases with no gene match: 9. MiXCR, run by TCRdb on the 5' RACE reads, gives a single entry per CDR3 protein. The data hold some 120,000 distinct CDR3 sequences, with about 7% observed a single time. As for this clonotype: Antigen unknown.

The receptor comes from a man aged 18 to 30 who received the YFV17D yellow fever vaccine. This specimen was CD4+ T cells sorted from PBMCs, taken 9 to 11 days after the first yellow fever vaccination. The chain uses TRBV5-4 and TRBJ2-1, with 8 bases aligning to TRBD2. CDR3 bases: TGTGCCAGCAGCTCCGGGACTAGTACCTTGAATGAGCAGTTCTTC. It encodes CASSSGTSTLNEQFF.